The present T cell receptor (beta chain) was sequenced within a study of cytomegalovirus exposure and HLA in healthy donors. Study results and limitations: CMV serostatus alone was available as immune exposure information. Cytomegalovirus status was reportedly diagnosed by the classifier with high sensitivity and specificity. The authors later linked a missense DCLRE1C variant to TCR beta V- and J-gene trimming. CMV antigen specificity of three CMV-associated chains was confirmed in vitro.

The V gene's germline CDR1 is LNHDA and CDR2 SQIVND (reference sequence). This CDR3 contains 17 residues. Trimming cost V 5 bases and J 2 bases; bases outside gene matches: 8. With respect to this clone: Its antigen is as yet unknown.

Primers for the PCR totalled 60 Vbeta and 13 Jbeta. Produced via immunoSEQ multiplex PCR; TCRdb's table is partial and in-frame only. The sample includes 150,000 to 170,000 clones, roughly 74% of them seen just once. Material: PBMCs. The TCR sequence derives from a man between 18 and 29 years old in good health and CMV-seronegative. V gene TRBV19 combines with J gene TRBJ2-3; TRBD2 matches at 12 bases. The CDR3 nucleotides read TGTGCCAGTAGTCCCTCGCTAGCGGGGGGGTTCACAGATACGCAGTATTTT. Its protein product is CASSPSLAGGFTDTQYF.